A selection of T cell receptor beta chains follows, all from one sample in a study of blood T cell repertoires in COVID-19. The table came from immunoSEQ multiplex PCR; TCRdb's copy has only in-frame clones and leaves some out. The table has roughly 100,000 clones, roughly 86% seen once. Sequences were obtained from peripheral blood. The receptor set was obtained from a human donor in a cohort sampled during active COVID-19. Both conserved end residues are part of each CDR3. A D gene is named only where the DNA matches it firmly. Size tells how often a clone was seen (once, few, many) or the class of an expanded clone, and some rows leave it out.

j_call: TRBJ2-3; clone_size: -; d_call: TRBD1; v_call: TRBV6-2/TRBV6-3; cdr3_aa: CASSRDSTDTDTQYF; cdr3_nt: TGTGCCAGCAGTCGGGACAGCACAGACACAGATACGCAGTATTTT
j_call: TRBJ1-3; clone_size: -; d_call: -; v_call: TRBV12-3/TRBV12-4; cdr3_aa: CASTLSSGNTIYF; cdr3_nt: TGTGCCAGCACCCTCAGTTCTGGAAACACCATATATTTT
j_call: TRBJ2-2; clone_size: -; d_call: TRBD1; v_call: TRBV27; cdr3_aa: CASSLGTGETGELFF; cdr3_nt: TGTGCCAGCAGTTTAGGGACAGGGGAAACCGGGGAGCTGTTTTTT
j_call: TRBJ2-2; clone_size: -; d_call: TRBD1; v_call: TRBV29-1; cdr3_aa: CSVGQGKNTGELFF; cdr3_nt: TGCAGCGTAGGACAGGGAAAGAACACCGGGGAGCTGTTTTTT
j_call: TRBJ2-7; clone_size: -; d_call: TRBD1; v_call: TRBV19; cdr3_aa: CASGTGVGEQYF; cdr3_nt: TGTGCCAGTGGTACAGGGGTGGGAGAGCAGTACTTC
j_call: TRBJ2-3; clone_size: -; d_call: TRBD2; v_call: TRBV7-2; cdr3_aa: CASSLGAGTGDTQYF; cdr3_nt: TGTGCCAGCAGCTTAGGAGCGGGAACCGGAGATACGCAGTATTTT
j_call: TRBJ2-1; clone_size: -; d_call: TRBD2; v_call: TRBV28; cdr3_aa: CASRPAGEQYNEQFF; cdr3_nt: TGTGCCAGCAGACCAGCGGGAGAACAGTACAATGAGCAGTTCTTC
j_call: TRBJ2-2; clone_size: -; d_call: TRBD2; v_call: TRBV7-3; cdr3_aa: CASSQGTSGRAGELFF; cdr3_nt: TGTGCCAGCAGCCAAGGGACTAGCGGGAGGGCCGGGGAGCTGTTTTTT
j_call: TRBJ2-6; clone_size: -; d_call: TRBD2; v_call: TRBV4-3; cdr3_aa: CASSQDLAGAVSGANVLTF; cdr3_nt: TGCGCCAGCAGCCAAGATCTAGCGGGTGCGGTATCTGGGGCCAACGTCCTGACTTTC
j_call: TRBJ2-3; clone_size: -; d_call: TRBD2; v_call: TRBV5-1; cdr3_aa: CASSFRTSGSGRDTQYF; cdr3_nt: TGCGCCAGCAGCTTCCGGACTAGCGGGAGTGGGAGAGATACGCAGTATTTT
j_call: TRBJ2-1; clone_size: -; d_call: -; v_call: TRBV21-1; cdr3_aa: CASSKAIREGYNEQFF; cdr3_nt: TGTGCCAGCAGCAAAGCAATCCGGGAGGGGTACAATGAGCAGTTCTTC
j_call: TRBJ2-2; clone_size: -; d_call: -; v_call: TRBV5-8; cdr3_aa: CASSPKPSNTGELFF; cdr3_nt: TGTGCCAGCAGCCCAAAGCCCTCGAACACCGGGGAGCTGTTTTTT
j_call: TRBJ2-3; clone_size: few; d_call: -; v_call: TRBV19; cdr3_aa: CASSILDSSTDTQYF; cdr3_nt: TGTGCCAGTAGTATTCTGGACAGTAGCACAGATACGCAGTATTTT
j_call: TRBJ2-3; clone_size: -; d_call: -; v_call: TRBV5-1; cdr3_aa: CASKEGSSTDTQYF; cdr3_nt: TGCGCCAGCAAGGAGGGGTCGAGCACAGATACGCAGTATTTT
j_call: TRBJ1-1; clone_size: -; d_call: TRBD1; v_call: TRBV6-6; cdr3_aa: CASRPSGGNTEAFF; cdr3_nt: TGTGCCAGCAGACCATCAGGGGGAAACACTGAAGCTTTCTTT
j_call: TRBJ1-5; clone_size: -; d_call: -; v_call: TRBV19; cdr3_aa: CASSIRGINQPQHF; cdr3_nt: TGTGCCAGTAGTATTAGAGGGATCAATCAGCCCCAGCATTTT
j_call: TRBJ2-3; clone_size: once; d_call: TRBD2; v_call: TRBV11-2; cdr3_aa: CASSRQPGLAGGSTDTQYF; cdr3_nt: TGTGCCAGCAGCCGACAACCGGGACTAGCGGGGGGCAGCACAGATACGCAGTATTTT
j_call: TRBJ2-1; clone_size: -; d_call: -; v_call: TRBV20-1; cdr3_aa: CSRQYYNEQFF; cdr3_nt: TGCAGTCGACAGTACTACAATGAGCAGTTCTTC
j_call: TRBJ2-3; clone_size: -; d_call: TRBD1; v_call: TRBV9; cdr3_aa: CASNRGGTDTQYF; cdr3_nt: TGTGCCAGCAACAGGGGGGGCACAGATACGCAGTATTTT
j_call: TRBJ2-7; clone_size: -; d_call: -; v_call: TRBV4-2; cdr3_aa: CASSPRGVSGAYEQYF; cdr3_nt: TGTGCCAGCAGCCCCAGGGGGGTGAGCGGAGCCTACGAGCAGTACTTC
j_call: TRBJ2-7; clone_size: -; d_call: TRBD2; v_call: TRBV19; cdr3_aa: CASSPGLAGQHEQYF; cdr3_nt: TGTGCCAGTAGTCCGGGACTAGCGGGACAACACGAGCAGTACTTC
j_call: TRBJ2-6; clone_size: -; d_call: -; v_call: TRBV4-3; cdr3_aa: CASSQDSPYSGANVLTF; cdr3_nt: TGCGCCAGCAGCCAAGATTCCCCCTACTCTGGGGCCAACGTCCTGACTTTC
j_call: TRBJ2-1; clone_size: -; d_call: TRBD2; v_call: TRBV6-2/TRBV6-3; cdr3_aa: CASSYPERGGRNEQFF; cdr3_nt: TGTGCCAGCAGTTACCCAGAGCGGGGGGGCAGGAATGAGCAGTTCTTC
j_call: TRBJ2-3; clone_size: -; d_call: -; v_call: TRBV11-2; cdr3_aa: CASSREWGEDTQYF; cdr3_nt: TGTGCCAGCAGTCGTGAATGGGGAGAGGATACGCAGTATTTT
j_call: TRBJ2-2; clone_size: -; d_call: -; v_call: TRBV28; cdr3_aa: CAGSGLNTGELFF; cdr3_nt: TGTGCCGGCTCTGGACTGAACACCGGGGAGCTGTTTTTT
j_call: TRBJ1-6; clone_size: -; d_call: -; v_call: TRBV28; cdr3_aa: CATQDSSYNSPLHF; cdr3_nt: TGTGCAACACAGGACAGCTCCTATAATTCACCCCTCCACTTT
j_call: TRBJ1-4; clone_size: -; d_call: TRBD1; v_call: TRBV3-1/TRBV3-2; cdr3_aa: CASSQASGTGQTWDEKLFF; cdr3_nt: TGTGCCAGCAGCCAGGCCTCCGGGACAGGGCAAACTTGGGATGAAAAACTGTTTTTT
j_call: TRBJ2-7; clone_size: -; d_call: TRBD2; v_call: TRBV13; cdr3_aa: CASSLGTSGTYEQYF; cdr3_nt: TGTGCCAGCAGCTTAGGGACTAGCGGAACCTACGAGCAGTACTTC
j_call: TRBJ2-2; clone_size: -; d_call: -; v_call: TRBV11-3; cdr3_aa: CASSLDGRVAGELFF; cdr3_nt: TGTGCCAGCAGCTTAGACGGCCGGGTGGCCGGGGAGCTGTTTTTT
j_call: TRBJ1-1; clone_size: -; d_call: -; v_call: TRBV6-5; cdr3_aa: CASSYGGGEAFF; cdr3_nt: TGTGCCAGCAGTTATGGAGGAGGGGAAGCTTTCTTT
j_call: TRBJ1-5; clone_size: -; d_call: -; v_call: TRBV15; cdr3_aa: CATSGGGIGVSNQPQHF; cdr3_nt: TGTGCCACCAGCGGAGGAGGGATCGGCGTGAGCAATCAGCCCCAGCATTTT
j_call: TRBJ2-1; clone_size: -; d_call: -; v_call: TRBV7-8; cdr3_aa: CASSLADTYNEQFF; cdr3_nt: TGTGCCAGCAGCTTAGCAGACACCTACAATGAGCAGTTCTTC
j_call: TRBJ1-4; clone_size: -; d_call: TRBD1; v_call: TRBV4-3; cdr3_aa: CASSHGTATNEKLFF; cdr3_nt: TGCGCCAGCAGCCATGGGACAGCAACTAATGAAAAACTGTTTTTT
j_call: TRBJ2-1; clone_size: -; d_call: TRBD2; v_call: TRBV7-2; cdr3_aa: CASSISSGIYNEQFF; cdr3_nt: TGTGCCAGCAGCATCTCTAGCGGGATCTACAATGAGCAGTTCTTC
j_call: TRBJ2-7; clone_size: few; d_call: TRBD1; v_call: TRBV7-2; cdr3_aa: CASSLTGGDEQYF; cdr3_nt: TGTGCCAGCAGCTTAACAGGGGGCGACGAGCAGTACTTC
j_call: TRBJ1-1; clone_size: -; d_call: TRBD1; v_call: TRBV7-3; cdr3_aa: CASSSWDRVNTEAFF; cdr3_nt: TGTGCCAGCAGCTCGTGGGACAGGGTGAACACTGAAGCTTTCTTT
j_call: TRBJ2-3; clone_size: once; d_call: -; v_call: TRBV15; cdr3_aa: CATSRDQDTQYF; cdr3_nt: TGTGCCACCAGCAGAGATCAAGATACGCAGTATTTT
j_call: TRBJ2-1; clone_size: -; d_call: TRBD2; v_call: TRBV18; cdr3_aa: CASSRPGLAYHEQFF; cdr3_nt: TGTGCCAGCTCACGGCCAGGACTAGCGTATCATGAGCAGTTCTTC
j_call: TRBJ1-2; clone_size: -; d_call: TRBD1; v_call: TRBV5-1; cdr3_aa: CASSWGQGRDGYTF; cdr3_nt: TGCGCCAGCAGTTGGGGACAGGGAAGGGATGGCTACACCTTC
j_call: TRBJ2-7; clone_size: -; d_call: TRBD2; v_call: TRBV10-2; cdr3_aa: CASRTSGGTYEQYF; cdr3_nt: TGCGCCAGCAGGACTAGCGGGGGGACCTACGAGCAGTACTTC
j_call: TRBJ2-7; clone_size: -; d_call: TRBD1; v_call: TRBV18; cdr3_aa: CASSRTGECTYEQYF; cdr3_nt: TGTGCCAGCTCTCGAACAGGGGAATGTACCTACGAGCAGTACTTC
j_call: TRBJ2-5; clone_size: -; d_call: TRBD1; v_call: TRBV4-2; cdr3_aa: CASRKGADQETQYF; cdr3_nt: TGTGCCAGCAGGAAGGGGGCAGACCAAGAGACCCAGTACTTC
j_call: TRBJ2-5; clone_size: -; d_call: TRBD2; v_call: TRBV6-2/TRBV6-3; cdr3_aa: CASSDPSGGARETQYF; cdr3_nt: TGTGCCAGCAGCGATCCTAGCGGGGGGGCCCGGGAGACCCAGTACTTC
j_call: TRBJ2-3; clone_size: -; d_call: -; v_call: TRBV19; cdr3_aa: CATGQTDTQYF; cdr3_nt: TGTGCCACTGGACAAACAGATACGCAGTATTTT